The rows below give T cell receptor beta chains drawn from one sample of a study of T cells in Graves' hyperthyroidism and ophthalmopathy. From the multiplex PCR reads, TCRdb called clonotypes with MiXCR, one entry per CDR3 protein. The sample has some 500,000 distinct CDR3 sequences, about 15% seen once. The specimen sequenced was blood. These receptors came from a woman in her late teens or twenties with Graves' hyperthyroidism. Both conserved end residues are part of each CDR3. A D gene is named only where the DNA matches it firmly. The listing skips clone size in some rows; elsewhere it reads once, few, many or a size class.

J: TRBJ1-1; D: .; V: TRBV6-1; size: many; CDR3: CASSWGRLMNTEAFF; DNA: TGTGCCAGCAGTTGGGGACGGCTCATGAACACTGAAGCTTTCTTT
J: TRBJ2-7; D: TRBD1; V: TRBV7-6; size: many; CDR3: CASSLGRAGGDEQYF; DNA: TGTGCCAGCAGCTTAGGTAGGGCAGGGGGTGATGAGCAGTACTTC
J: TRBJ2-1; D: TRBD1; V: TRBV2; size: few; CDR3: CASSDIGTGSYNEQFF; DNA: TGTGCCAGCAGTGACATAGGGACAGGATCCTACAATGAGCAGTTCTTC
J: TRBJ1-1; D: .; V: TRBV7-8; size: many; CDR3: CASSARQAMNTEAFF; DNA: TGTGCCAGCAGCGCGCGACAGGCGATGAACACTGAAGCTTTCTTT
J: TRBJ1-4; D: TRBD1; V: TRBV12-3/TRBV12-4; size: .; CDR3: CASSLEQGQGWTNEKLVF; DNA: TGTGCCAGCAGTTTAGAGCAGGGACAGGGGTGGACTAATGAAAAACTGGTTTTT
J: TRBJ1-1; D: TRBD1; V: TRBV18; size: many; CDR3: CASSPDRVNTEAFF; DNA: TGTGCCAGCTCACCAGACAGGGTGAACACTGAAGCTTTCTTT
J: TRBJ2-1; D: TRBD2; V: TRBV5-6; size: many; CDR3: CASTGLAPYNEQFF; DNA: TGTGCCAGCACCGGACTAGCGCCCTACAATGAGCAGTTCTTC
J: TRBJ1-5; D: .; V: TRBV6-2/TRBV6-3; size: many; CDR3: CASRLQGGNQPQHF; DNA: TGTGCCAGCAGACTACAGGGCGGCAATCAGCCCCAGCATTTT
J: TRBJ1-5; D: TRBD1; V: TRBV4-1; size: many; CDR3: CASSQVGQGSNQPQHF; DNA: TGCGCCAGCAGCCAAGTGGGACAGGGAAGCAATCAGCCCCAGCATTTT
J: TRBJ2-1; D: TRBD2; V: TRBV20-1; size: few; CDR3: CSARDQIAGGLMWGEQFF; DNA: TGCAGTGCTAGAGACCAGATAGCGGGAGGGCTAATGTGGGGTGAGCAGTTCTTC
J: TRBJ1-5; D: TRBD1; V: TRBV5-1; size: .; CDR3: CASSSAQGFGNQPQHF; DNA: TGCGCCAGCAGCTCGGCACAGGGGTTCGGCAATCAGCCCCAGCATTTT
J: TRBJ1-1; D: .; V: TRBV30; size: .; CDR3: CAWVSKITRYEAFF; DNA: TGTGCCTGGGTCTCCAAAATAACTCGGTATGAAGCTTTCTTT
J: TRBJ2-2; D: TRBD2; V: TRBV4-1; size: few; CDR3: CASSHSPDKYSRGGRLTGELFF; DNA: TGCGCCAGCAGCCATAGCCCGGACAAGTACTCACGGGGGGGGAGATTAACCGGGGAGCTGTTTTTT
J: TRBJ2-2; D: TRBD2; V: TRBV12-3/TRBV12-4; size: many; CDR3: CASSHSGRANTGELFF; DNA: TGTGCCAGCAGCCATAGCGGGAGGGCGAACACCGGGGAGCTGTTTTTT
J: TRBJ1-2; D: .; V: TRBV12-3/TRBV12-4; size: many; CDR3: CASSLDLQDPYGYTF; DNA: TGTGCCAGCAGTTTAGACCTCCAGGATCCCTATGGCTACACCTTC
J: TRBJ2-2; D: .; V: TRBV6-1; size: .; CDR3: CASSEARVGELFF; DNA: TGTGCCAGCAGTGAAGCCAGGGTTGGGGAGCTGTTTTTT
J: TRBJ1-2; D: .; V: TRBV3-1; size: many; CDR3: CASSPPRGAYYGYTF; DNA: TGTGCCAGCAGCCCGCCCCGGGGCGCGTACTATGGCTACACCTTC
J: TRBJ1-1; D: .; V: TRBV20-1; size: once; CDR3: CSTREAQPNTEAFF; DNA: TGCAGTACTAGAGAGGCGCAGCCGAACACTGAAGCTTTCTTT
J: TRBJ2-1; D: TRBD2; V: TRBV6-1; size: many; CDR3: CASRGTSGSDEQFF; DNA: TGTGCCAGCAGGGGGACTAGCGGGAGCGATGAGCAGTTCTTC
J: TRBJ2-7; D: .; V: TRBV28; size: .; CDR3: CASSRQVPPEQYF; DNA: TGTGCCAGCAGCCGACAGGTTCCCCCCGAGCAGTACTTC
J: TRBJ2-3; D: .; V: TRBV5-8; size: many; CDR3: CASSLGIGTSTDTQYF; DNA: TGTGCCAGCAGTTTGGGAATAGGAACTAGCACAGATACGCAGTATTTT
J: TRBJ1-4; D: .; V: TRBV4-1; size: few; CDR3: CASSQDRSTGAEKLFF; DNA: TGCGCCAGCAGCCAAGATCGGTCGACGGGAGCCGAAAAACTGTTTTTT
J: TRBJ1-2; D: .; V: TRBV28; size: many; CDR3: CATLEGGDHYGYTF; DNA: TGTGCCACCTTAGAGGGGGGAGACCACTATGGCTACACCTTC
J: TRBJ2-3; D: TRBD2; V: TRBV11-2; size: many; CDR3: CASSLELAGNVGTQYF; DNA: TGTGCCAGCAGCTTAGAACTAGCGGGAAACGTGGGTACGCAGTATTTT
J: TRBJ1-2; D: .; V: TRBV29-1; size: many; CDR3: CSTEEGNYGYTF; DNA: TGCAGCACCGAGGAGGGTAACTATGGCTACACCTTC
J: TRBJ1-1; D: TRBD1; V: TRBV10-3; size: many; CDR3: CAISARQGGVSTEAFF; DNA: TGTGCCATCAGTGCTAGACAGGGAGGCGTGAGCACTGAAGCTTTCTTT
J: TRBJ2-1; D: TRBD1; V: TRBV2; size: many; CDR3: CASSPGTGAFNEQFF; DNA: TGTGCCAGCAGCCCCGGGACAGGGGCCTTCAATGAGCAGTTCTTC
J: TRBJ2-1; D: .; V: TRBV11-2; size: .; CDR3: CASSFGGGSREQFF; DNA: TGTGCCAGCAGCTTTGGCGGGGGCAGTCGTGAGCAGTTCTTC
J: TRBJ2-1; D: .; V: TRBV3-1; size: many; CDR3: CASSPPLQEQFF; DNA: TGTGCCAGCAGCCCTCCTTTACAGGAGCAGTTCTTC
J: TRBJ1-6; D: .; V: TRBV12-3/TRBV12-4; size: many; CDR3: CASSFGSSYNSPLHF; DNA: TGTGCCAGCAGTTTCGGAAGCTCCTATAATTCACCCCTCCACTTT
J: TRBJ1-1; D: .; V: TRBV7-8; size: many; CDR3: CASSLAGTPEAFF; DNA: TGTGCCAGCAGCTTAGCAGGGACCCCTGAAGCTTTCTTT